This passage covers 22 T cell receptor beta chains from one sample sequenced in a study of neurological immune-mediated disorders. TCRdb called the 5' RACE reads again in MiXCR, with one record for every CDR3 protein. The data hold tens of thousands of distinct CDR3 sequences, with 9% to 12% observed a single time. Sequencing was done on a sample of PBMCs. The receptors here all came from a woman younger than 45 with HTLV-1-associated myelopathy (HAM/TSP).

This clonotype was found many times. The chain is built from TRBV3-1 and TRBJ1-1; 8 bases agree with TRBD1. The CDR3 totals 15 residues. Trimming at V came to 1 base and at J to 11 bases, leaving 12 bases not matched to a gene. The germline V gene has CDR1 LGHDT and CDR2 YNNKEL (reference sequence). The CDR3 loop is CASSQGNPGQEKAFF. CDR3 bases: TGTGCCAGCAGCCAAGGCAACCCGGGACAGGAGAAGGCTTTCTTT. The variable domain in full, completed from reference TRBV3-1 and TRBJ1-1, reads DTAVSQTPKYLVTQMGNDKSIKCEQNLGHDTMYWYKQDSKKFLKIMFSYNNKELIINETVPNRFSPKSPDKAHLNLHINSLELGDSAVYFCASSQGNPGQEKAFFGQGTRLTVV.

V usage is TRBV15 and J usage is TRBJ2-1; TRBD2 agrees at 8 bases. The J segment lost 12 bases and the V segment lost 5 bases, leaving 18 bases of the junction unmatched. Germline loops: CDR1 LNHNV, CDR2 YYDKDF (reference sequence). The CDR3 sequence is 16 residues long. CDR3 in DNA: TGTGCCACCAGCCCCACAGGTGGGATAGCGGGGCGGATGCAGTTCTTC. This translates into CATSPTGGIAGRMQFF.

The chain is built from TRBV13 and TRBJ2-3; TRBD1 matches at 7 bases. With V trimmed by 8 bases and J by 0 bases, 5 bases remained unmatched. CDR3 size: 14 residues. Germline V gives CDR1 PRHDT, CDR2 FYEKMQ (reference sequence). CDR3 nucleotides: TGTGCCAGCTTTCGGGGACAGAGCACAGATACGCAGTATTTT. It codes for CASFRGQSTDTQYF.

At least ten counts were recorded for this clonotype. V is TRBV5-1 and J is TRBJ2-2; D unclear. This CDR3 comprises 13 residues. The V gene lost 4 bases and the J gene lost 4 bases, with 8 bases spanning the gap. CDR1 is SGHRS, CDR2 YFSETQ, per germline. CDR3 residues: CASSLGSTGELFF. The DNA for the CDR3 is TGCGCCAGCAGCCTGGGCTCCACCGGGGAGCTGTTTTTT.

This clonotype was picked up many times. The CDR3 DNA sequence: TGTGCCAGCAGTTCCGGGACAGGGAATAATTCACCCCTCCACTTT. Translation gives CASSSGTGNNSPLHF. This chain links TRBV6-5 with TRBJ1-6; 9 bases line up with TRBD1. In germline, CDR1 is MNHEY, CDR2 SVGAGI. CDR3 length: 15 amino acids. V was clipped by 4 bases and J by 5 bases; unmatched bases: 3.

This clonotype was seen repeatedly, ten times or more. V and J are TRBV20-1 and TRBJ1-1, with TRBD1 as a possible D gene (5 bases). This CDR3 has 13 amino acids. V was shortened by 7 bases and J by 5 bases, with 17 bases between the two germline ends. CDR1 DFQATT and CDR2 SNEGSKA come from the germline V gene (reference sequence). As DNA, the CDR3 is TGCAGTGTGTGGGGGTTGAGCGGAACTGAAGCTTTCTTT. It is translated as CSVWGLSGTEAFF.

This clonotype was recorded at least ten times. The chain employs TRBV12-3 or TRBV12-4 and TRBJ1-2, with TRBD1 as a possible D gene (5 bases). Trimming cost V 5 bases and J 3 bases, with 10 bases left between them. This CDR3 has 13 amino acids. The CDR3 loop is CASSKGPYYGYTF. The CDR3 DNA sequence: TGTGCCAGCAGTAAGGGGCCTTACTATGGCTACACCTTC.

This clonotype has ten or more counts. The genes are TRBV5-1 and TRBJ2-6, with TRBD1 matching 8 bases. From germline, CDR1 is SGHRS and CDR2 YFSETQ. V lost 1 base, J lost 4 bases, and 1 base stayed unmatched. This CDR3 has 15 amino acids. CDR3 loop: CASSLQGAGANVLTF. DNA for the CDR3: TGCGCCAGCAGCTTGCAGGGGGCGGGGGCCAACGTCCTGACTTTC.

This clonotype was seen repeatedly, ten times or more. The CDR3 DNA is TGCGCCAGCAGCTTGGGTCAGTCAGCCTACGAGCAGTACTTC. Translating it yields CASSLGQSAYEQYF. The chain combines TRBV5-1 with TRBJ2-7; the D is unclear. Trimming pared 0 bases from V and 2 bases from J, leaving 9 bases between. Germline V gene data show CDR1 as SGHRS and CDR2 as YFSETQ. The CDR3 is made up of 14 amino acids.

This clonotype was detected many times. The gene calls are TRBV5-1 and TRBJ2-7; no firm D call. CDR1 and CDR2 (germline): SGHRS, YFSETQ. This CDR3 is 14 amino acids long. V shed 0 bases and J shed 2 bases, with 9 bases lying between them. In nucleotides, the CDR3 is TGCGCCAGCAGCTTGGCCGGTCTCCCCTACGAGCAGTACTTC. Protein: CASSLAGLPYEQYF.

Comment on this clonotype: With a much larger clone just one base away, this may be a read error. This chain links TRBV5-1 with TRBJ1-2; D perhaps matches TRBD1 (5 bases). The CDR3 extends over 14 amino acids. Germline CDR1 and CDR2: SGHRS and YFSETQ. The CDR3 DNA reads TGCGTCAGCAACATCGGCAGGGCAGGCTATGGCTACACCTTC. Its translation is CVSNIGRAGYGYTF.

Ten or more counts support this clonotype. CDR3 amino acids: CSVEGVNTEAFF. The CDR3 nucleotides read TGCAGCGTTGAAGGGGTAAACACTGAAGCTTTCTTT. The chain uses TRBV29-1 and TRBJ1-1; no clear D gene. Germline V gene data show CDR1 as SQVTM and CDR2 as ANQGSEA. This CDR3 contains 12 residues. The V end lost 1 base, the J end lost 2 bases, and 5 bases lay between the germline ends.

This clonotype occurred many times. The rearrangement joins TRBV20-1 to TRBJ1-1; the D is unclear. V gave up 4 bases and J gave up 1 base, with 4 bases separating them. The CDR3 spans 11 residues. Germline values: CDR1 DFQATT, CDR2 SNEGSKA (reference sequence). CDR3 residues: CSAKKNTEAFF. DNA of the CDR3: TGCAGTGCTAAGAAGAACACTGAAGCTTTCTTT.

Concerning this clonotype itself: Lacking the conserved final phenylalanine or tryptophan, this CDR3 likely reflects a read error. This sequence joins TRBV20-1 and TRBJ2-7, with 11 bases identical to TRBD2. CDR3 length: 15 amino acids. CDR1 DFQATT and CDR2 SNEGSKA come from the germline V gene (reference sequence). After removal of 5 bases from V and 4 bases from J, the junction contained 10 bases not matched to a gene. Here the CDR3 DNA reads TGCAGTGCTCGAGGACCTAGCGGGGGGTTTTACGAGCAGTACTTA. Its translation: CSARGPSGGFYEQYL.

At least ten counts were recorded for this clonotype. This chain joins TRBV5-1 and TRBJ2-3; 9 bases map to TRBD2. This CDR3 spans 15 amino acids. The trim removed 4 bases at V and 1 base at J, leaving 4 bases unmatched. Germline CDR1 and CDR2: SGHRS and YFSETQ. The CDR3 DNA follows: TGCGCCAGCAGCGCTAGCGGGGTAGGCACAGATACGCAGTATTTT. Translated: CASSASGVGTDTQYF.

This clonotype was picked up many times. The rearrangement joins TRBV6-4 to TRBJ2-2; D not resolved. The CDR3 consists of 13 residues. Germline V gene sequence: CDR1 MRHNA, CDR2 SNTAGT. V was shortened by 2 bases and J by 3 bases, with 4 bases between the two germline ends. The CDR3 bases are TGTGCCAGCAGTGACAGGGACACCGGGGAGCTGTTTTTT. Protein sequence: CASSDRDTGELFF.

This clonotype was recorded many times. The V and J genes are TRBV4-2 and TRBJ2-7; 11 nucleotides match TRBD2. CDR1 is LGHNA and CDR2 is YNFKEQ in the germline V gene. J lost 6 bases, V lost 4 bases, and 11 bases had no gene match. The CDR3 contains 16 residues. The CDR3 DNA follows: TGTGCCAGCAGCCCCACGACTAGCGGGGCCCTGCTCGAGCAGTACTTC. The encoded protein is CASSPTTSGALLEQYF.

This clonotype was seen at least ten times. The J gene is TRBJ2-2, the V gene TRBV20-1; the D call may be TRBD1 or TRBD2 (5 bases each). Germline values: CDR1 DFQATT, CDR2 SNEGSKA (reference sequence). The CDR3 is 13 residues long. Deletions cut 1 base from V and 7 bases from J, with 10 bases between. Written as DNA, the CDR3 is TGCAGTGCTAGAGGGGACGTTAACGGGGAGCTGTTTTTT. Translated, it gives CSARGDVNGELFF.

This clonotype has ten or more counts. V gene TRBV10-3 combines with J gene TRBJ2-2; D is uncertain. With 4 bases removed from V and 2 bases from J, the gap between germline ends came to 11 bases. The germline CDR1 and CDR2 sequences are ENHRY and SYGVKD. The CDR3 spans 15 residues. The CDR3 DNA reads TGTGCCATCAGTGTGTCCAGCGCTAACACCGGGGAGCTGTTTTTT. Its translation is CAISVSSANTGELFF.

This clonotype appeared many times. The chain couples TRBV3-1 to TRBJ2-6, with D hard to call. Germline values: CDR1 LGHDT, CDR2 YNNKEL (reference sequence). CDR3 length equals 17 residues. Trimming took off 0 bases at V and 0 bases at J, with 9 bases between the two ends. The CDR3 reads CASSQDYSISGANVLTF. The CDR3 nucleotides read TGTGCCAGCAGCCAAGATTATTCGATCTCTGGGGCCAACGTCCTGACTTTC.

The table lists this clonotype with many counts. The V and J genes are TRBV29-1 and TRBJ2-7; TRBD1 matches 10 bases. Losses at the gene ends were 6 bases for V and 4 bases for J; bases not matched to a gene: 12. The germline CDR1 and CDR2 sequences are SQVTM and ANQGSEA. The CDR3 length is 15 residues. CDR3 amino acids: CSVGAGQGIRYEQYF. CDR3 coding DNA: TGCAGCGTCGGGGCGGGACAGGGGATAAGATACGAGCAGTACTTC.

Many counts were recorded for this clonotype. The chain carries TRBV12-3 or TRBV12-4 and TRBJ2-7, with TRBD1 as a possible D gene (6 bases). Trimming took off 6 bases at V and 1 base at J, with 10 bases between the two ends. The length of the CDR3 is 13 residues. Here the CDR3 reads CASRVQGSYEQYF. The CDR3 nucleotides read TGTGCCAGCAGGGTACAGGGTTCCTACGAGCAGTACTTC.